This T cell receptor (beta chain) was documented in a study of shared clonotypes between healthy human individuals. V lost 0 bases, J lost 14 bases, and 11 bases stayed unmatched. Per the germline V gene, CDR1 is MGHRA and CDR2 is YSYEKL. This CDR3 region has 15 residues. Method: immunoSEQ multiplex PCR; TCRdb's copy keeps in-frame clones and lacks some. The repertoire holds some 2 million clones, with less than 95% as singletons. Naive CD8 cells, CD45RO-negative and positively selected for CCR7, excluded terminally differentiated effector memory CD45RA+ cells. Material for sequencing was naive CD8+ T cells sorted from blood. The V gene is TRBV4-1, the J gene TRBJ1-2; 11 bases are a match to TRBD1. This receptor was identified in a man aged 18 to 29 in good health. CDR3 in DNA: TGCGCCAGCAGCCAAGATATCGGGACAGGGGGGCCCGTAACCTTC. Amino acids: CASSQDIGTGGPVTF.